This entry describes one T cell receptor (beta chain). As handled by the study authors: It was from reference gene primer amplification that nucleated cell counts were estimated. The table came from immunoSEQ multiplex PCR; TCRdb's copy has only in-frame clones and leaves some out. V, J and clone size are taken as reported in that table, and D and trimming were inferred from the DNA itself. In the table there are about 210,000 clones, 70% to 90% of which are singletons. The sample belongs to a study of blood T cell repertoires in COVID-19. Turning to the study itself: Collection of acute and convalescent COVID-19 samples took place in the United States, Italy and Spain. Sample material is recorded as cDNA or gDNA derived from T cells, B-cell-depleted T cells, or PBMCs.

Material for sequencing was peripheral blood. The TCR comes from a man aged 60 to 69 with acute or convalescent COVID-19.

The CDR3 region has the DNA TGCGCCAGCAGCCAAGATGGTAGAGGAGGACAGGCCTTGAACACTGAAGCTTTCTTT. Translation: CASSQDGRGGQALNTEAFF. J is TRBJ1-1 and V is TRBV4-1; 7 nucleotides agree with TRBD1. The V gene end was trimmed by 0 bases and the J gene end by 0 bases; junction bases not matched to a gene: 13. Germline-derived CDR1 and CDR2 are MGHRA and YSYEKL. The CDR3 is made up of 19 amino acids.